These 5 T cell receptor beta chains originate from one sample sequenced in a study of cytomegalovirus exposure and HLA in healthy donors. PCR amplification relied on 60 Vbeta primers (plus 13 Jbeta primers). TCRdb's copy holds only in-frame clones and misses some; the assay was immunoSEQ multiplex PCR. The data contain some 96,000 clones, approximately 80% of them singletons. The material sequenced was PBMCs. The receptors stem from a female donor in good health and CMV-seronegative.

This clone was detected only once. The rearrangement uses TRBV27 and TRBJ1-2, with a tentative D call TRBD1 (6 bases). Germline-derived CDR1 and CDR2 are MNHEY and SMNVEV (reference sequence). V was shortened by 4 bases and J by 7 bases, with 16 bases between the two germline ends. This CDR3 is built from 14 residues. The CDR3 spells CASSYRAGVSGYTF. CDR3 in DNA: TGTGCCAGCAGTTACAGGGCCGGAGTGAGTGGCTACACCTTC.

The J gene is TRBJ2-7, the V gene TRBV6-5; TRBD2 aligns across 9 bases. V dropped 7 bases and J dropped 2; count of bases not matched to a gene: 9. CDR3 length: 15 residues. Germline values: CDR1 MNHEY, CDR2 SVGAGI. This CDR3 is CASISWAGGTYEQYF. The CDR3 nucleotides are TGTGCCAGCATCTCCTGGGCGGGGGGGACCTACGAGCAGTACTTC.

The V and J genes are TRBV5-1 and TRBJ2-7; 7 bases map to TRBD1. The CDR3 is 14 residues long. J was trimmed by 2 bases and V by 2 bases; bases with no gene match: 4. Germline CDR1 reads SGHRS; CDR2 reads YFSETQ. In DNA form, the CDR3 reads TGCGCCAGCAGCTTCAGAGACAGGGCCTACGAGCAGTACTTC. It translates to CASSFRDRAYEQYF.

The chain carries TRBV7-9 and TRBJ1-2; D uncertain. Germline V gives CDR1 SEHNR, CDR2 FQNEAQ (reference sequence). Trimming shortened V by 2 bases and J by 3 bases, and 10 bases separated the two germline ends. The CDR3 spans 14 residues. The DNA of the CDR3 is TGTGCCAGCAGCTTATATGTTAGTGACTATGGCTACACCTTC. The encoded protein is CASSLYVSDYGYTF.

V and J are TRBV27 and TRBJ2-7, with 9 bases aligning to TRBD1. Germline lookup yields CDR1 MNHEY and CDR2 SMNVEV (reference sequence). This CDR3 contains 14 residues. Unmatched junction bases numbered 5, after V lost 5 bases and J lost 3 bases. CDR3 coding DNA: TGTGCCAGCAGTGGGTCGACAGGGGGCTACGAGCAGTACTTC. This codes for CASSGSTGGYEQYF.